The 2 T cell receptor beta chains presented below share a single source sample, sequenced in a study of Tregs in tolerant kidney transplant recipients. Sequencing was performed with immunoSEQ multiplex PCR; in TCRdb, only in-frame clones are kept and a portion is missing. The table records under 95,000 clones, approximately 90% of them present only once. The sequences come from Tregs from blood, collected before the transplant. These receptors originate from a human donor who received a combined kidney and bone marrow transplant.

Comments on this clone: Other nucleotide sequences in the sample specify the same CDR3. The CDR3 bases are TGTGCCAGCAGCGACGGCAGGGAGCTACGTAGGATGGGCTACGAGCAGTACTTC. Amino acids: CASSDGRELRRMGYEQYF. The chain combines TRBV5-8 with TRBJ2-7; D possibly matches TRBD1 or TRBD2 (5 bases each). This CDR3 contains 18 residues. Germline V gene data show CDR1 as SGHTS and CDR2 as YDEGEE. Trimming shortened V by 4 bases and J by 3 bases, and 26 bases separated the two germline ends.

The chain recombines TRBV4-2 with TRBJ1-2; D unclear. Germline CDR1 is LGHNA and CDR2 is YNFKEQ. This CDR3 region has 15 residues. The ends were cut back, 0 bases at V and 5 bases at J, with 13 bases in the middle. The CDR3: CASSQEEWGAYGYTF. DNA for the CDR3: TGTGCCAGCAGCCAAGAAGAATGGGGAGCGTATGGCTACACCTTC.